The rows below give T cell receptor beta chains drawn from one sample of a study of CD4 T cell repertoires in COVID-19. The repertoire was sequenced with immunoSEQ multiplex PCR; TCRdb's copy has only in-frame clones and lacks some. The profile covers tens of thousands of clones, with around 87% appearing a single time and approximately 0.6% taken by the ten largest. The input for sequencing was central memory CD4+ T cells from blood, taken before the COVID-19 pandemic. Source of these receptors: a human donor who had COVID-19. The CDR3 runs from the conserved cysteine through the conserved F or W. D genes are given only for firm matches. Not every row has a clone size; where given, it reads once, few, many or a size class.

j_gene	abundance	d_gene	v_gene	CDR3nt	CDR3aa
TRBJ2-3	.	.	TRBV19	TGTGCCAGTAGTATAGTCGGGGGGCTTTCCACAGATACGCAGTATTTT	CASSIVGGLSTDTQYF
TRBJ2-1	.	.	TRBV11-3	TGTGCCAGCAGCGGGGGGGGCGGGGGTGAGCAGTTCTTC	CASSGGGGGEQFF
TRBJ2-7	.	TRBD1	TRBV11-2	TGTGCCAGCAGCCCAAGGACAGGGGGATTCGGCGAGCAGTACTTC	CASSPRTGGFGEQYF
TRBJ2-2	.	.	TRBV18	TGTGCCAGCTCAGCTGAGGGGAACACCGGGGAGCTGTTTTTT	CASSAEGNTGELFF
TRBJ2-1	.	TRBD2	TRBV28	TGTGCCAGCAACCCTAGCGGGAGAAATGGCAATGAGCAGTTCTTC	CASNPSGRNGNEQFF
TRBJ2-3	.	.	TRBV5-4	TGTGCCAGCAGCTTGGACGGTGCAGATACGCAGTATTTT	CASSLDGADTQYF
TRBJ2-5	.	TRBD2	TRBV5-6	TGTGCCAGCAGCTGGGGGGGGACCCAGTACTTC	CASSWGGTQYF
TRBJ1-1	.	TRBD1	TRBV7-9	TGTGCCAGCAGCACCCGACAGGGTGAAGCTTTCTTT	CASSTRQGEAFF
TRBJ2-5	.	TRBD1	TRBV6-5	TGTGCCAGCAGTCAAGACAGGGGGCTGCAAGAGACCCAGTACTTC	CASSQDRGLQETQYF
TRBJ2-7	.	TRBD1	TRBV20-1	TGCAGCGGACAGGGGACCTACGAGCAGTACTTC	CSGQGTYEQYF
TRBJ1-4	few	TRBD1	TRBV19	TGTGCCAGTAGCAGATGGTGGGGGACAGATAATGAAAAACTGTTTTTT	CASSRWWGTDNEKLFF